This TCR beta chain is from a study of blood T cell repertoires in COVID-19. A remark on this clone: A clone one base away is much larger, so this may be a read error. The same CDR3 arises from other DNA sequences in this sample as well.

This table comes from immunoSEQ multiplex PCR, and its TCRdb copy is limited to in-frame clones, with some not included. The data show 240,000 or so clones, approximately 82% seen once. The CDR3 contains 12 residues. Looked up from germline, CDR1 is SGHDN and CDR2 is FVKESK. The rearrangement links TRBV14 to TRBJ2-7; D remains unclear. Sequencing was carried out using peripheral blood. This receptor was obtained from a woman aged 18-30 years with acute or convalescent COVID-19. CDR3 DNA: TGTGCCAGCAGTCAAGGGTCGGTTGGGCAGTACTTC. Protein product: CASSQGSVGQYF. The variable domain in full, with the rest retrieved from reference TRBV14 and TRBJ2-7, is EAGVTQFPSHSVIEKGQTVTLRCDPISGHDNLYWYRRVMGKEIKFLLHFVKESKQDESGMPNNRFLAERTGGTYSTLKVQPAELEDSGVYFCASSQGSVGQYFGPGTRLTVT.